This T cell receptor (beta chain) emerged from a study of T cell changes during pregnancy in multiple sclerosis. Germline loops: CDR1 SGHDT, CDR2 YYEEEE. The V gene lost 3 bases and the J gene lost 6 bases, with 15 bases spanning the gap. The length of the CDR3 is 14 residues. Measured with immunoSEQ multiplex PCR; TCRdb has only the in-frame clones, and not every one. The sample has more than 40,000 clones; about 91% are singletons. The rearrangement links TRBV5-6 to TRBJ1-2; D is perhaps TRBD1 (5 bases). The TCR comes from a female donor with multiple sclerosis, enrolled in a pregnancy study. Specimen: CD8+ T cells from peripheral blood mononuclear cells, collected after pregnancy. The CDR3 protein is CASSSAFGADGYTF. CDR3 nucleotides: TGTGCCAGCAGCTCCGCATTTGGGGCGGATGGCTACACCTTC.